This T cell receptor (beta chain) was profiled in a study of blood T cell repertoires in COVID-19. The germline V gene encodes CDR1 SEHNR and CDR2 FQNEAQ (reference sequence). The CDR3 contains 16 residues. J lost 6 bases, V lost 5 bases, and 12 bases had no gene match. Some clones are missing from TCRdb's copy, which holds only in-frame ones; the method was immunoSEQ multiplex PCR. The sample shows 200,000 to 300,000 clones, less than 90% of them seen only once. The gene calls are TRBV7-9 and TRBJ1-1; 10 bases fit TRBD1. The origin of this receptor is a man in his thirties or forties with active or convalescent COVID-19. Sequencing was performed on peripheral blood. The chain's CDR3 is CASSPQPGQGKSEAFF. CDR3 nucleotides: TGTGCCAGCAGCCCACAACCGGGACAGGGGAAGTCTGAAGCTTTCTTT.